These T cell receptor beta chains were read from a single sample in a study of breast tumors, draining lymph nodes, adjacent tissues. TCRdb recomputed calls from the multiplex PCR reads with MiXCR, one row per CDR3 protein. The sample consists of 290,000 or so distinct CDR3 sequences, more than 30% of them appearing once. Sequencing was performed on axillary lymph node tissue. These receptors all stem from a female donor with breast cancer. Some clones in this sample may be carry-over from other donors' samples. CDR3s include the opening cysteine and the closing phenylalanine or tryptophan. The order of the fields is J gene, D gene, clone size, V gene, CDR3 DNA, CDR3 protein. D genes are given only for firm matches. A row's size may be missing; if present it is once, few, many or a size class.

TRBJ1-6	TRBD1	many	TRBV5-1	TGCGCCAGCGGACAGGACTCGGATTCACCCCTCCACTTT	CASGQDSDSPLHF
TRBJ1-1	TRBD1	-	TRBV30	TGTGCCTGGAGTGTAGCCAGGGGGGGTGAAGCTTTCTTT	CAWSVARGGEAFF
TRBJ1-4	-	-	TRBV18	TGTGCCAGCTCACCATTCCGGACAGATAATGAAAAACCGTTTTTT	CASSPFRTDNEKPFF
TRBJ2-3	TRBD2	many	TRBV6-1	TGTGCCAGCAGTGACCTTTGGGGGGGTACGCAGTATTTT	CASSDLWGGTQYF
TRBJ2-7	-	many	TRBV6-6	TGTGCCAGCAAAGGCGGGGACGAGCAGTACTTC	CASKGGDEQYF
TRBJ1-5	TRBD1	-	TRBV19	TGTGCCAGTAGTACCCCCGGCGCAGGGGGCTTGTCGGATCAGCCCCAGCATTTT	CASSTPGAGGLSDQPQHF
TRBJ2-7	-	many	TRBV5-6	TGTGCCAGCAGCCCGGTGGGGGACGAGCAGTACTTC	CASSPVGDEQYF
TRBJ2-3	-	many	TRBV12-5	TGTGCTAGTGGTTTAGGGCAGTCCACAGATACGCAGTATTTT	CASGLGQSTDTQYF
TRBJ2-1	TRBD2	few	TRBV5-6	TGTGCCAGCAGCTTCCTTGGGCTAGCGGGAACCTACAATGAGCAGTTCTTC	CASSFLGLAGTYNEQFF
TRBJ2-7	-	many	TRBV13	TGTGCCAGCAGCTTTGGGGGACGGACCTACGAGCAGTACTTC	CASSFGGRTYEQYF
TRBJ1-1	-	-	TRBV5-1	TGCGCCAGCAGCTTGGTAGGGGGGCAGAGCACTGAAGCTTTCTTT	CASSLVGGQSTEAFF
TRBJ2-5	TRBD2	-	TRBV11-2	TGTGCCAGCAGCCGGGGGGGGAGTGAGACCCAGTACTTC	CASSRGGSETQYF
TRBJ2-3	TRBD2	-	TRBV10-3	TGTGCCATCAGTGCGACCCCGACTAGCGGGAGGACAGATACGCAGTATTTT	CAISATPTSGRTDTQYF
TRBJ1-1	TRBD1	-	TRBV10-2	TGCGCCAGCAGTACGACAGGGGCCTCCACTGAAGCTTTCTTT	CASSTTGASTEAFF
TRBJ2-3	TRBD2	-	TRBV7-2	TGTGCCAGCAGCGGCCGACTAGCGGGAGCAGATACGCAGTATTTT	CASSGRLAGADTQYF
TRBJ2-2	-	many	TRBV7-9	TGTGCCAGCAGCCGACTTCATGCCCTCGGGGAGCTGTTTTTT	CASSRLHALGELFF
TRBJ2-7	TRBD2	many	TRBV14	TGTGCCAGCAGCCAAGCGGGTAGCGGGAGTAGTCGGCAGTACTTC	CASSQAGSGSSRQYF
TRBJ1-4	-	once	TRBV20-1	TGCAGTGCTAGAGCGCGGAATGAAGAACTGCTTTTT	CSARARNEELLF
TRBJ1-5	TRBD1	many	TRBV20-1	TGCAGTGCTTTACCAACAGGGGGCAATCAGCCCCAGCATTTT	CSALPTGGNQPQHF
TRBJ2-2	TRBD2	many	TRBV12-3/TRBV12-4	TGTGCCAGCAGTGTACTAGCGGGTGGGAGAGCGAACACCGGGGAGCTGTTTTTT	CASSVLAGGRANTGELFF
TRBJ2-7	TRBD1	many	TRBV12-3/TRBV12-4	TGTGCCAGCAGTTTAGGTGGGGGACAGGGATCCTACGAGCAGTACTTC	CASSLGGGQGSYEQYF
TRBJ2-1	-	-	TRBV6-1	TGTGCCAGCAGTCTTTTCGGGAGTGTATCCAATGAGCAGTTCTTC	CASSLFGSVSNEQFF
TRBJ2-2	TRBD1	many	TRBV12-3/TRBV12-4	TGTGCCAGCAGTTGGGGACAGGGGGCCCCTCTGACCGGGGAGCTGTTTTTT	CASSWGQGAPLTGELFF
TRBJ2-7	TRBD2	many	TRBV5-1	TGCGCCAGCAGCTTGGATCTAGCGGCCTCCTACGAGCAGTACTTC	CASSLDLAASYEQYF
TRBJ2-7	-	many	TRBV7-2	TGTGCCAGCAGCTTTCTCCTGTCCTACGAGCAGTACTTC	CASSFLLSYEQYF
TRBJ2-7	-	few	TRBV4-2	TGTGCCAGCAGCCAAGATAAGGGTAACGAGCAGTGTTTC	CASSQDKGNEQCF
TRBJ1-5	-	few	TRBV18	TGTGCCAGCTCACTCAGGGAAACTAATCAGCCCCAGCATTTT	CASSLRETNQPQHF
TRBJ1-6	-	-	TRBV10-2	TGCGCCAGCAATCGGGGCACAAATTCACCCCTCCACTTT	CASNRGTNSPLHF
TRBJ2-7	-	many	TRBV11-2	TGTGCCAGCAGCTTAGATCAAGCCCAGGGGATCTCCTACGAGCAGTACTTC	CASSLDQAQGISYEQYF
TRBJ2-3	TRBD1	many	TRBV24-1	TGTGCCACCAGTGATTCAGAGCGCAGGGGGCTAAACACAGATACGCAGTATTTT	CATSDSERRGLNTDTQYF
TRBJ1-1	TRBD1	many	TRBV7-3	TGTGCCAGCAGCCCAACAGGGGGCACTGAAGCTTTCTTT	CASSPTGGTEAFF
TRBJ2-1	TRBD2	many	TRBV7-9	TGTGCCAGCAGCTTAGGGGTAGCGGGATACAATGAGCAGTTCTTC	CASSLGVAGYNEQFF
TRBJ2-2	TRBD1	-	TRBV27	TGTGCCAGCAGTTTGGACAGGGGTACCGGGGAGCTGTTTTTT	CASSLDRGTGELFF
TRBJ2-1	-	many	TRBV6-1	TGTGCCAGCAGCCGACTATCCGGCTACAATGAGCAGTTCTTC	CASSRLSGYNEQFF
TRBJ2-1	-	many	TRBV20-1	TGCAGTGCTAGAGGGCTAGCGAGCTCCTACAATGAGCAGTTCTTC	CSARGLASSYNEQFF
TRBJ2-3	TRBD1	many	TRBV12-3/TRBV12-4	TGTGCCAGCAGCCCGGGACAGGGGAGAGCAGATACGCAGTATTTT	CASSPGQGRADTQYF
TRBJ2-4	-	few	TRBV6-9	TGTGCCAGCAGTGAAGGCGCTGGCCGCATTCAGTACTTC	CASSEGAGRIQYF
TRBJ1-4	TRBD1	many	TRBV24-1	TGTGCCACCCGGGACAGGGATGAAAAACTGTTTTTT	CATRDRDEKLFF
TRBJ2-6	-	few	TRBV30	TGTGCCTGGAGTGTATATAGGGCTGGGGCCAACGTCCTGACTTTC	CAWSVYRAGANVLTF
TRBJ1-6	TRBD1	many	TRBV14	TGTGCCAGCAGCCAACGCCTGGGGACAGATAATTCACCCCTCCACTTT	CASSQRLGTDNSPLHF
TRBJ2-7	TRBD2	-	TRBV13	TGTGCCAGCAGCTTTGGGACTAGCGGGGTCTCCTACGAGCAGTACTTC	CASSFGTSGVSYEQYF
TRBJ2-4	-	few	TRBV10-3	TGTGCCATCAGTGAGCCTCAGGGATCCCCCAAAAACATTCAGTACTTC	CAISEPQGSPKNIQYF
TRBJ2-3	TRBD2	few	TRBV6-6	TGTGCCAGCAGTCACTCTTTGCCTAGCGGGGGCCGCACAGATACGCAGTATTTT	CASSHSLPSGGRTDTQYF
TRBJ1-5	-	many	TRBV6-5	TGTGCCAGCAAGGGAGGAGGAGAGGTTCAGCCCCAGCATTTT	CASKGGGEVQPQHF
TRBJ1-2	-	many	TRBV15	TGTGCCACCAGCAGAGAACGACCCTATGGCTACACCTTC	CATSRERPYGYTF
TRBJ2-1	-	many	TRBV20-1	TGCAGTGCTAGAGAGGTGACGGAGCAGTTCTTC	CSAREVTEQFF
TRBJ1-2	TRBD1	-	TRBV28	TGTGCCAGCAAACCGACAGGGGACTATGGCTACACCTTC	CASKPTGDYGYTF
TRBJ2-1	-	-	TRBV18	TGTGCCAGCTCACGGGCAGCTTACAATGAGCAGTTCTTC	CASSRAAYNEQFF
TRBJ2-5	TRBD2	-	TRBV7-6	TGTGCCAGCAGCTTAAACTCGTTGACGCTAGCGGGAGGAGATGAGACCCAGTACTTC	CASSLNSLTLAGGDETQYF
TRBJ2-3	-	many	TRBV12-3/TRBV12-4	TGTGCCAGCAGTTTGTTAGGGGGGATAGATACGCAGTATTTT	CASSLLGGIDTQYF
TRBJ2-1	-	many	TRBV11-2	TGTGCCAGCAGCTCTGACGGACCAAGGGAGTTCTTC	CASSSDGPREFF
TRBJ2-3	TRBD2	many	TRBV7-6	TGTGCCAGCAGCCTAGGGGCGACTAGCGGATTCACAGATACGCAGTATTTT	CASSLGATSGFTDTQYF
TRBJ1-1	-	-	TRBV29-1	TGCAGCGTTGCGGGGGTAAGGACTGAAGCCTTCTTT	CSVAGVRTEAFF
TRBJ1-2	-	many	TRBV4-2	TGTGCCAGCAGCCAAGACTCGACGGACCTAAACTATGGCTACACCTTC	CASSQDSTDLNYGYTF
TRBJ1-5	-	-	TRBV20-1	TGCAGTGCAGGGACTAGCGGGCAGTACCAGCATTTT	CSAGTSGQYQHF
TRBJ1-4	-	-	TRBV29-1	TGCAGCGTCCCGTGTGGGAGGCACTTCTTCCCTGAAAAACTGTTTTTT	CSVPCGRHFFPEKLFF
TRBJ2-1	TRBD2	many	TRBV29-1	TGCAGCGTTAATGTGTTAGCGGGAGGTCGCGAGCAGTTCTTC	CSVNVLAGGREQFF
TRBJ1-1	-	-	TRBV3-1	TGTGCCAGCACCTATTCTAATAGGAACACTGAAGCTTTCTTT	CASTYSNRNTEAFF
TRBJ2-7	TRBD2	-	TRBV5-5	TGTGCCAGCAGCTTGGTGTTCAGCGGGGGGGTTTACGAGCAGTACTTC	CASSLVFSGGVYEQYF